This is a list of T cell receptor beta chains from one sample in a study of blood T cell repertoires in COVID-19. Repertoires were generated with immunoSEQ multiplex PCR, while TCRdb's copy carries only in-frame clones and drops some. The table lists tens of thousands of clones, roughly 87% of them singletons, with around 20% in the top ten. The sample was peripheral blood. These receptors were obtained from a human donor in a cohort sampled during active COVID-19. Both conserved end residues are part of each CDR3. The D gene is left open where the match is weak. A clone size is listed for some rows: how often the clone was seen (once, few, many), or a class if it is expanded.

J gene,D gene,clone size,V gene,CDR3 protein,CDR3 DNA
TRBJ2-3,-,-,TRBV7-2,CASTPSADTQYF,TGTGCCAGCACCCCGAGCGCAGATACGCAGTATTTT
TRBJ2-7,TRBD2,-,TRBV10-3,CAISTSGGTYEQYF,TGTGCCATCAGTACAAGCGGGGGGACCTACGAGCAGTACTTC
TRBJ2-2,-,-,TRBV15,CATSTGYTGELFF,TGTGCCACCAGCACAGGGTACACCGGGGAGCTGTTTTTT
TRBJ1-2,-,-,TRBV2,CASSPDSNYGYTF,TGTGCCAGCAGTCCAGACAGCAACTATGGCTACACCTTC
TRBJ1-1,-,few,TRBV6-5,CASGTGGQGEAFF,TGTGCCAGCGGGACGGGAGGCCAGGGTGAAGCTTTCTTT
TRBJ1-1,-,-,TRBV5-1,CASSLDSLNTEAFF,TGCGCCAGCAGCTTGGATTCTTTGAACACTGAAGCTTTCTTT
TRBJ1-2,-,-,TRBV29-1,CSVEFGSASGYTF,TGCAGCGTTGAATTCGGCAGTGCTAGCGGCTACACCTTC
TRBJ2-7,-,-,TRBV4-3,CASSQDNILRYEQYF,TGCGCCAGCAGCCAAGACAACATTTTACGCTACGAGCAGTACTTC
TRBJ1-6,-,-,TRBV5-1,CASSSTQGTYNSPLHF,TGCGCCAGCAGCTCGACCCAGGGAACCTATAATTCACCCCTCCACTTT
TRBJ1-2,TRBD1,-,TRBV6-5,CASSPDRVYGYTF,TGTGCCAGCAGCCCAGACAGGGTTTATGGCTACACCTTC
TRBJ2-7,-,-,TRBV15,CATSRGGAPSYEQYF,TGTGCCACCAGCAGAGGCGGGGCCCCTTCCTACGAGCAGTACTTC
TRBJ1-1,-,-,TRBV25-1,CASSSHPGETEAFF,TGTGCCAGCAGTTCCCACCCGGGGGAGACTGAAGCTTTCTTT
TRBJ2-1,TRBD2,-,TRBV7-9,CASTYPPRPSGGLSSYNEQFF,TGTGCCAGCACCTACCCCCCCCGGCCTAGCGGGGGGCTTAGCTCCTACAATGAGCAGTTCTTC